These 6 T cell receptor beta chains share one sample of origin, sequenced in a study of blood T cell repertoires in COVID-19. The table came from immunoSEQ multiplex PCR; TCRdb's copy has only in-frame clones and leaves some out. Of 300,000 to 350,000 clones in the sample, 90% were seen once. The sample comprised peripheral blood. These TCRs come from a woman in her 30s with COVID-19, enrolled during active disease.

The CDR3: CASSKTIASTDTQYF. CDR3 in DNA: TGTGCCAGCAGCAAGACTATCGCTAGCACAGATACGCAGTATTTT. The rearrangement uses TRBV5-4 and TRBJ2-3, with D possibly TRBD2 on 5 matching bases. The CDR3 length is 15 residues. CDR1 and CDR2 (germline): SGHNT, YYREEE (reference sequence). Trimming took 4 bases from V and 0 from J, leaving 12 bases between them.

This clone was seen only a few times. The V gene is TRBV7-9, the J gene TRBJ2-7, with a possible D match to TRBD2 (5 bases). CDR1 is SEHNR and CDR2 is FQNEAQ in the germline V gene (reference sequence). The CDR3 spans 14 residues. V was cut by 3 bases and J by 5 bases, with 14 bases left in between. Here the CDR3 reads CASSLTEDRHEQYF. The CDR3 nucleotides read TGTGCCAGCAGCTTGACGGAGGATAGGCACGAGCAGTACTTC.

This chain uses TRBV7-2 with TRBJ2-3; 10 bases are shared with TRBD1. This CDR3 spans 14 amino acids. Trimming removed 4 bases from V and 4 bases from J; junction bases left unmatched: 2. Germline values: CDR1 SGHTA, CDR2 FQGNSA. The CDR3 loop reads CASSSTGGPDTQYF. Here the CDR3 DNA reads TGTGCCAGCAGCTCGACAGGGGGCCCAGATACGCAGTATTTT.

The chain combines TRBV28 with TRBJ2-3, with TRBD2 matching 11 bases. The V segment lost 6 bases and the J segment 2 bases; nucleotides outside the gene matches: 7. This CDR3 has 16 residues. Looked up from germline, CDR1 is MDHEN and CDR2 is SYDVKM. CDR3 coding DNA: TGTGCCAGCAGGCTCGGGACTAGCGGCTTCACAGATACGCAGTATTTT. Its translation: CASRLGTSGFTDTQYF.

This chain uses TRBV7-2 with TRBJ2-7, with TRBD2 matching over 7 bases. V shed 3 bases, J shed 6 bases, and the junction held 2 bases outside the gene matches. In germline, CDR1 is SGHTA, CDR2 FQGNSA. This CDR3 comprises 12 residues. CDR3 loop: CASSFPGGEQYF. CDR3 nucleotides: TGTGCCAGCAGCTTTCCGGGAGGCGAGCAGTACTTC. The full variable domain, its missing parts supplied by reference TRBV7-2 and TRBJ2-7, is GAGVSQSPSNKVTEKGKDVELRCDPISGHTALYWYRQSLGQGLEFLIYFQGNSAPDKSGLPSDRFSAERTGGSVSTLTIQRTQQEDSAVYLCASSFPGGEQYFGPGTRLTVT.

The chain combines TRBV30 with TRBJ2-7, with 7 nucleotides matching TRBD2. Germline V CDR1 and CDR2: GTSNPN, SVGIG (reference sequence). With 0 bases clipped from V and 2 bases from J, the junction kept 7 bases outside the gene matches. The CDR3 length is 15 residues. The CDR3 protein is CAWSVQSSGAYEQYF. In DNA form, the CDR3 reads TGTGCCTGGAGTGTACAATCTAGCGGTGCCTACGAGCAGTACTTC. The full variable domain, rest sourced from reference TRBV30 and TRBJ2-7, is SQTIHQWPATLVQPVGSPLSLECTVEGTSNPNLYWYRQAAGRGLQLLFYSVGIGQISSEVPQNLSASRPQDRQFILSSKKLLLSDSGFYLCAWSVQSSGAYEQYFGPGTRLTVT.